These 16 T cell receptor beta chains were sequenced from one sample in a study of CXCR3-negative and CXCR3-positive naive CD8 T cells. Study-wide results and caveats: Relative to CXCR3-negative naive cells, CXCR3-positive naive cells had more hydrophobic TRB CDR3s.

The TRB libraries of cDNA were built by UMI-labeled 5' RACE. TCRdb reprocessed the 5' RACE reads and reports one entry per CDR3 protein, with no DNA. The sample holds over 95,000 distinct CDR3 sequences. Their target antigens are unknown. The sequencing input was naive CXCR3+ CD8+ T cells from blood. Specified subset: CD45RO-CCR7+CD27+CD95- naive CD8+ T cells expressing CXCR3 (TNR3+). These receptors originate from a human donor in good health. Some clones in this sample may be carry-over from other donors' samples.

The CDR3 sequence: CASSLFMIKETQYF. V usage is TRBV28 and J usage is TRBJ2-5. The CDR3 runs 14 residues. Germline V CDR1 and CDR2: MDHEN, SYDVKM.

CDR3 region: CAISEFNRPMNTEAFF. The chain links TRBV10-3 to TRBJ1-1. The CDR3 has 16 amino acids. CDR1 is ENHRY, CDR2 SYGVKD, per germline.

This sequence joins TRBV18 and TRBJ2-7; TCRdb's assignment of TRBD1 cannot be checked, as there is no DNA. The CDR3 extends over 13 amino acids. Germline CDR1 KGHSH, CDR2 LQKENI. CDR3 in amino acids: CASSAGQIYEQYF.

The chain couples TRBV6-1 to TRBJ2-1; the TRBD2 assignment by TCRdb is unverifiable without DNA. Germline loops: CDR1 MNHNS, CDR2 SASEGT. The length of the CDR3 is 13 residues. The CDR3 region is CASRTAGTDEQFF.

The rearrangement uses TRBV7-9 and TRBJ1-2. The CDR3 runs 13 residues. The germline CDR1 and CDR2 sequences are SEHNR and FQNEAQ (reference sequence). CDR3 amino acids: CASSSGVNYGYTF.

The chain links TRBV7-2 to TRBJ2-5. The germline gives CDR1 SGHTA, CDR2 FQGNSA. The CDR3 runs 14 residues. The CDR3 spells CASSLALGGETQYF.

This chain joins TRBV29-1 and TRBJ2-3; TCRdb's D gene call, TRBD2, goes unchecked for lack of DNA. CDR3 length: 11 residues. Germline CDR1 is SQVTM and CDR2 is ANQGSEA. CDR3 region: CSTRESDTQYF.

This chain links TRBV24-1 with TRBJ2-2. This CDR3 is 15 amino acids long. The germline V gene encodes CDR1 KGHDR and CDR2 SFDVKD. The chain's CDR3 is CATSDPFDGSGELFF.

The V gene is TRBV27, the J gene TRBJ2-1; TCRdb lists TRBD2, though no DNA is available to test this call. CDR3 length: 16 amino acids. In germline, CDR1 is MNHEY, CDR2 SMNVEV (reference sequence). The CDR3 protein is CASSLPAGPPYNEQFF.

This chain uses TRBV14 with TRBJ2-1; with no DNA, the TCRdb D assignment of TRBD1 cannot be verified. The CDR3 totals 12 residues. From germline, CDR1 is SGHDN and CDR2 FVKESK. The CDR3 loop is CASSPWGNEQFF.

The chain couples TRBV14 to TRBJ1-1. The CDR3 contains 16 residues. Germline loops: CDR1 SGHDN, CDR2 FVKESK. The CDR3 sequence is CASSQEASGANTEASF.

The chain is built from TRBV4-2 and TRBJ1-2; the D call of TRBD1 rests on TCRdb alone, since no DNA is present to check it. Germline CDR1 and CDR2: LGHNA and YNFKEQ. The CDR3 has 16 amino acids. CDR3 sequence: CASSHGGQGYNYGYTF.

The chain links TRBV12-5 to TRBJ2-2. The CDR3 has 13 amino acids. The germline V gene encodes CDR1 LGHNT and CDR2 FRNRAP. The CDR3: CASGLVGTGELFF.

The genes are TRBV1 and TRBJ2-7; without DNA, the TCRdb call of TRBD1 cannot be checked. TRBV1 constitutes a pseudogene. The CDR3 runs 14 residues. The CDR3 region is CTSSLRGASCEQYF.

The J gene is TRBJ2-4, the V gene TRBV2; the TRBD1 assignment by TCRdb is unverifiable without DNA. In germline, CDR1 is SNHLY, CDR2 FYNNEI. CDR3 size: 14 residues. The CDR3 reads CASSEGFRANIQYF.

This chain connects TRBV28 to TRBJ2-1; TCRdb indicates TRBD1, and absent DNA this call remains unverified. The germline gives CDR1 MDHEN, CDR2 SYDVKM. The CDR3 is 15 residues long. This CDR3 reads CASRRDSWAYNEQFF.